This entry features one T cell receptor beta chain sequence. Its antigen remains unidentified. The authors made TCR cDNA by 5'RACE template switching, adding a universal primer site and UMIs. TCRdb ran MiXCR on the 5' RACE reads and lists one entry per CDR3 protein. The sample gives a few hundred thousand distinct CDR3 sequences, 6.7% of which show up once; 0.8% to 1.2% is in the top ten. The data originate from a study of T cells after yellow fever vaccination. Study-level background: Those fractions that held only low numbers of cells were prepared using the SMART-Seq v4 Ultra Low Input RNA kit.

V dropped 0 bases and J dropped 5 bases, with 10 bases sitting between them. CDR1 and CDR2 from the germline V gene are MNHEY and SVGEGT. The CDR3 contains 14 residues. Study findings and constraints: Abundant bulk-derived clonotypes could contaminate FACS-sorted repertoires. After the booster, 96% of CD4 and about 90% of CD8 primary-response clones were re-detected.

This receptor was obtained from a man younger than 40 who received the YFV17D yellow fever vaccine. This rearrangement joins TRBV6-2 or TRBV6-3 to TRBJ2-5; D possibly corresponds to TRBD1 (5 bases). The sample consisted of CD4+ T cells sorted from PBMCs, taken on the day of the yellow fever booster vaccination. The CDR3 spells CASSYSDNRETQYF. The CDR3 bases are TGTGCCAGCAGTTACTCGGACAATCGGGAGACCCAGTACTTC.